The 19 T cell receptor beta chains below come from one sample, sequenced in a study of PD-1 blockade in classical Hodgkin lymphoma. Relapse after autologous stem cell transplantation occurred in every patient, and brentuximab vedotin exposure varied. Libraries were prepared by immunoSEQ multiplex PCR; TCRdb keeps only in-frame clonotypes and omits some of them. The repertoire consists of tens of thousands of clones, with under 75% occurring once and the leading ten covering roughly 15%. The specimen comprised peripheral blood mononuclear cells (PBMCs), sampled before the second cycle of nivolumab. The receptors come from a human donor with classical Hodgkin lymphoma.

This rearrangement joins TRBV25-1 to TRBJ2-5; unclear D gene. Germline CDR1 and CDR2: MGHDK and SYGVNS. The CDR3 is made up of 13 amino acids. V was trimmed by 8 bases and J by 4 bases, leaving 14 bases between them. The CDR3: CASGAWARETQYF. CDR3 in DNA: TGTGCCAGCGGCGCTTGGGCGCGAGAGACCCAGTACTTC.

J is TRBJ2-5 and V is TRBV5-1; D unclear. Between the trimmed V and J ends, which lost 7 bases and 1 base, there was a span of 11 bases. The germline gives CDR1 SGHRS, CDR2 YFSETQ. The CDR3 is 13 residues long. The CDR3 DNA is TGCGCCAGCCACCCCCCGGGCCAAGAGACCCAGTACTTC. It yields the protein CASHPPGQETQYF.

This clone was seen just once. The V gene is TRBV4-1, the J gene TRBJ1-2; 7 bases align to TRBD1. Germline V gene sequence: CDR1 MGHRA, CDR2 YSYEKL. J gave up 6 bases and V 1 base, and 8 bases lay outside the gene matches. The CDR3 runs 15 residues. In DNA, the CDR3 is TGCGCCAGCAGCCAAGTACAGGGGCGCGGAGATGGCTACACCTTC. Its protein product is CASSQVQGRGDGYTF.

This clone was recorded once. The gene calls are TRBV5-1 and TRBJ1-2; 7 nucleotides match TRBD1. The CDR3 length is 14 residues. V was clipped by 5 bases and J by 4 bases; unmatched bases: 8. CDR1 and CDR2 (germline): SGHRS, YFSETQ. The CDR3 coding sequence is TGCGCCAGCAGAGGGGACAGCTCGTCCTATGGCTACACCTTC. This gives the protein CASRGDSSSYGYTF.

The CDR3 nucleotides are TGTGCCAGCAGCCCAACCCTGAGCGACAGGGAAGCTTTCTTT. Its translation is CASSPTLSDREAFF. This chain uses TRBV7-2 with TRBJ1-1; D is perhaps TRBD1 (6 bases). This CDR3 is built from 14 residues. Trimming removed 5 bases from V and 8 bases from J, with 18 bases in between. Germline V gene data show CDR1 as SGHTA and CDR2 as FQGNSA.

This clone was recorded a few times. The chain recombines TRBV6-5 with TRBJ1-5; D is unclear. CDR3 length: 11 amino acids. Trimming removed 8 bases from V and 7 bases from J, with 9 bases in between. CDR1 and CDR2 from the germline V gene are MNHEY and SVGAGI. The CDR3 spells CASGREQPQHF. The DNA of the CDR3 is TGTGCCAGCGGCCGGGAACAGCCCCAGCATTTT.

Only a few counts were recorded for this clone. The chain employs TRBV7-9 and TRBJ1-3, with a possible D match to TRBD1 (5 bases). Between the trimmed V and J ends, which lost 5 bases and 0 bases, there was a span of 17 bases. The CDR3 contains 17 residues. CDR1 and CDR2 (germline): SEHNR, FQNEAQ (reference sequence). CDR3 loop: CASSRGAGPSSGNTIYF. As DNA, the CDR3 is TGTGCCAGCAGCCGAGGGGCGGGCCCGAGCTCTGGAAACACCATATATTTT.

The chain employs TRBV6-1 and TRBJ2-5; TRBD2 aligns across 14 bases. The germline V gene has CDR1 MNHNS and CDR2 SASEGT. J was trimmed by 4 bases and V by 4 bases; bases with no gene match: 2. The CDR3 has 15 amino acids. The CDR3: CASSGLAGGPETQYF. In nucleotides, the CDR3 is TGTGCCAGCAGTGGACTAGCGGGGGGGCCAGAGACCCAGTACTTC.

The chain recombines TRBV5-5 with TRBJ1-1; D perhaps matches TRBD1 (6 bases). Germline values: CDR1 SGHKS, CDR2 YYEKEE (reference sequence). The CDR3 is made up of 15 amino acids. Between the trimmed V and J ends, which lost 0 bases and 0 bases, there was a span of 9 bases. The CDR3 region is CASSLGTVLNTEAFF. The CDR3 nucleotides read TGTGCCAGCAGCTTGGGGACAGTTTTGAACACTGAAGCTTTCTTT.

CDR3 nucleotide sequence: TGTGCCTGGACTCCCGGGGGCTCTGGGGCCAACGTCCTGACTTTC. Its protein is CAWTPGGSGANVLTF. The chain couples TRBV30 to TRBJ2-6, with a tentative D call TRBD2 (6 bases). The germline gives CDR1 GTSNPN, CDR2 SVGIG (reference sequence). The CDR3 is made up of 15 amino acids. Trimming pared 4 bases from V and 0 bases from J, leaving 10 bases between.

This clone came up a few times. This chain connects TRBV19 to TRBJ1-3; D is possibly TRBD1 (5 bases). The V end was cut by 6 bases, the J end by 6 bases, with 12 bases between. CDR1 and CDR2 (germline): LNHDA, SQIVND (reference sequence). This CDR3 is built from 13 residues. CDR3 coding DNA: TGTGCCAGTAGACGGGACTATGCAAACACCATATATTTT. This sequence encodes CASRRDYANTIYF.

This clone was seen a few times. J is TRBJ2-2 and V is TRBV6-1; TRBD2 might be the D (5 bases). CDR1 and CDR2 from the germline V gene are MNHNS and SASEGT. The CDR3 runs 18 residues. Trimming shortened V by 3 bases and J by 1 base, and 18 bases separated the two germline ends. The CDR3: CASSDLTGIPLNTGELFF. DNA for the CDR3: TGTGCCAGCAGTGACCTCACCGGGATTCCTCTGAACACCGGGGAGCTGTTTTTT.

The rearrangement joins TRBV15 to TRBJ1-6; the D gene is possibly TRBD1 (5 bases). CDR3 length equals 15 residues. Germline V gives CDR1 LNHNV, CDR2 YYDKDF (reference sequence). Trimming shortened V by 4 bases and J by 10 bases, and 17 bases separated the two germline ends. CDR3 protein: CATSKGRASTSPLHF. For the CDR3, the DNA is TGTGCCACCAGCAAGGGCAGGGCGTCGACGTCACCCCTCCACTTT.

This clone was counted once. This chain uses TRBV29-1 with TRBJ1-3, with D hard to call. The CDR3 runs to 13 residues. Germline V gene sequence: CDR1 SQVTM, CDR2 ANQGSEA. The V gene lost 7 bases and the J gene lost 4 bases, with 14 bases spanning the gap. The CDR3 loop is CSATDGWGNTIYF. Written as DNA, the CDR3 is TGCAGCGCTACTGACGGGTGGGGAAACACCATATATTTT.

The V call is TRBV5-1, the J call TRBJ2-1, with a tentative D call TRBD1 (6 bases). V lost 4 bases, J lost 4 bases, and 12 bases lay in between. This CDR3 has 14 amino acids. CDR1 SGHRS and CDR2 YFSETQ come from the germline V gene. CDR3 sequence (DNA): TGCGCCAGCAGCCAACAGGGTGGGTACAATGAGCAGTTCTTC. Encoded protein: CASSQQGGYNEQFF. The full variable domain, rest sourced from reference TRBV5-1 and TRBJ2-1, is KAGVTQTPRYLIKTRGQQVTLSCSPISGHRSVSWYQQTPGQGLQFLFEYFSETQRNKGNFPGRFSGRQFSNSRSEMNVSTLELGDSALYLCASSQQGGYNEQFFGPGTRLTVL.

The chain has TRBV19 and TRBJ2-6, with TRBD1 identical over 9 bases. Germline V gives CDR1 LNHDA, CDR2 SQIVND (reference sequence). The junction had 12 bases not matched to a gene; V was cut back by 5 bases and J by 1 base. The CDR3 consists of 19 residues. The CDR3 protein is CASSPTGGGRGSGANVLTF. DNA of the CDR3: TGTGCCAGTAGTCCGACAGGGGGGGGCAGAGGATCTGGGGCCAACGTCCTGACTTTC.

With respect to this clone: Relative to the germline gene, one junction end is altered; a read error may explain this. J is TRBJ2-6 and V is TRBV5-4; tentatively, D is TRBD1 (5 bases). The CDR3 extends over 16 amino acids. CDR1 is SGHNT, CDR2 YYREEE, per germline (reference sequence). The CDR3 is CASRDSPSSGANVLAF. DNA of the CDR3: TGTGCCAGCAGAGATTCTCCTTCCTCTGGGGCCAACGTCCTGGCTTTC.

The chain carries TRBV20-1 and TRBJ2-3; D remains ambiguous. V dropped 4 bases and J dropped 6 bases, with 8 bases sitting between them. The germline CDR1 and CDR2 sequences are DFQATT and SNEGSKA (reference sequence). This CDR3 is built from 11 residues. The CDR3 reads CSAKTRDTQYF. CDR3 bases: TGCAGTGCTAAAACTCGGGATACGCAGTATTTT.

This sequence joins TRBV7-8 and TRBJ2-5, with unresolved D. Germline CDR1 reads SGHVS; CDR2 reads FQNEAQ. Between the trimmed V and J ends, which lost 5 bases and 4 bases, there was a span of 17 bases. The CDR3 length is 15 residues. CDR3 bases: TGTGCCAGCAGCCCCGGTTTTTGGGTTGGAGAGACCCAGTACTTC. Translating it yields CASSPGFWVGETQYF.